Listed below are T cell receptor beta chains from one sample, sequenced in a study of T-cell memory formation after mild COVID-19. In TCRdb, the 5' RACE reads were re-called with MiXCR into one record per CDR3 protein. Altogether approximately 300,000 distinct CDR3 sequences are present, 7% to 10% being singletons, with the ten largest covering about 20%. Sequencing was performed on PBMCs or a T cell subset sorted from them (not recorded which). The receptors stem from a man in his late teens or twenties who had mild COVID-19 (a few samples of this study predate the infection). Cell type and time point are not known. Each CDR3 is given with its conserved first and last residue. A D gene is named only where the DNA matches it firmly. Size is stated for part of the rows, as once, few or many counts, or as a class when the clone is expanded.

d_call j_call v_call clone_size cdr3_nt cdr3_aa
. TRBJ2-1 TRBV4-1 . TGCGCCAGCAGCCAACCCCCCAGACAGAAACATTACAATGAGCAGTTCTTC CASSQPPRQKHYNEQFF
. TRBJ1-1 TRBV5-1 few TGCGCCAGCAGCAACCAGATAAACACTGAAGCTTTCTTT CASSNQINTEAFF
. TRBJ2-2 TRBV5-1 . TGCGCCAGCACGGGAGCGTCGGGCGGGGAGCTGTTTTTT CASTGASGGELFF
TRBD1 TRBJ2-7 TRBV12-3/TRBV12-4 many TGTGCCAGCAGTTACCTCGACAGGGGGCCCGAGCAGTACTTC CASSYLDRGPEQYF
. TRBJ1-1 TRBV13 . TGTGCCAGCAGCTTAGGCCGCGGGGGAACTACTGAAGCTTTCTTT CASSLGRGGTTEAFF
. TRBJ2-2 TRBV24-1 many TGTGCCACCAGTGCTGGGCACACATCCGGGGAGCTGTTTTTT CATSAGHTSGELFF
. TRBJ2-2 TRBV7-2 many TGTGCCAGCAGGTCGTTTGGGACGGATCTGAACACCGGGGAGCTGTTTTTT CASRSFGTDLNTGELFF
. TRBJ1-1 TRBV19 . TGTGCCAGTAGTAGAGGAGGACGCGCAGACACTGAAGCTTTCTTT CASSRGGRADTEAFF
. TRBJ1-5 TRBV7-6 . TGTGCCAGCAGCTTAAAGGACCATCAGCCCCAGCATTTT CASSLKDHQPQHF
TRBD2 TRBJ2-3 TRBV7-2 few TGTGCCAGCAGCTCGCCGGGACTAGCATCAGATACGCAGTATTTT CASSSPGLASDTQYF
. TRBJ1-1 TRBV7-6 few TGTGCCAGCAGCTTAGCCACGGGGGGAACTGAAGCTTTCTTT CASSLATGGTEAFF
. TRBJ2-7 TRBV30 few TGTGCCTGGGACCTACAGGGTCTACACGAGCAGTACTTC CAWDLQGLHEQYF
TRBD1 TRBJ1-6 TRBV7-9 few TGTGCCAGCAGCCACTGGGACAGGGCTAATTCACCCCTCCACTTT CASSHWDRANSPLHF
TRBD2 TRBJ2-1 TRBV7-6 . TGTGCCAGCAGCTCTAGCGGGGGGGCCCTTTACAATGAGCAGTTCTTC CASSSSGGALYNEQFF
. TRBJ1-2 TRBV27 . TGTGCCAGCAGCCCCGTGGCGGGGGGCTCTGGCTACACCTTC CASSPVAGGSGYTF
. TRBJ2-5 TRBV6-1 . TGTGCCAGCAGTCTCGTTTGGGGTGAGACCCAGTACTTC CASSLVWGETQYF
. TRBJ1-1 TRBV28 many TGTGCCAGCAGTTTGGTGGGACGCCTGAACACTGAAGCTTTCTTT CASSLVGRLNTEAFF
. TRBJ2-5 TRBV5-1 many TGCGCCAGCAGCTTGATAAGTGGCGGGGCGGGGACCCAGTACTTC CASSLISGGAGTQYF
TRBD1 TRBJ1-6 TRBV13 few TGTGCCAGCAGCCCCAGACAGGGGTATAATTCACCCCTCCACTTT CASSPRQGYNSPLHF
TRBD1 TRBJ1-2 TRBV5-1 . TGCGCCAGCAGCCCACTAGGGACAGGGGGCGATGGCTACACCTTC CASSPLGTGGDGYTF
TRBD2 TRBJ2-1 TRBV4-3 few TGCGCCAGCAGCCAAGGGTTTACGGGGGGGGCCAACAATGAGCAGTTCTTC CASSQGFTGGANNEQFF
. TRBJ1-2 TRBV20-1 few TGCAGTGCCCCGGAGGTGCCCTATGGCTACACCTTC CSAPEVPYGYTF
. TRBJ1-5 TRBV19 few TGTGCCAGTATCCGGATCGGGGGCCACGGTCAGCCCCAGCATTTT CASIRIGGHGQPQHF
TRBD2 TRBJ2-3 TRBV7-2 many TGTGCCAGCAGCTCCATAGCGGGGCGCACAGATACGCAGTATTTT CASSSIAGRTDTQYF
. TRBJ2-1 TRBV4-3 . TGCGCCAGCAGCCAAGATCTGGGGGTAGTCTACAATGAGCAGTTCTTC CASSQDLGVVYNEQFF
. TRBJ2-3 TRBV20-1 few TGCAGTGCCGTAGGTCTGAGAGATACGCAGTATTTT CSAVGLRDTQYF
TRBD1 TRBJ1-5 TRBV7-9 few TGTGCCAGCAGCTTGGATGTGACAGGGGGTCAGCCCCAGCATTTT CASSLDVTGGQPQHF
. TRBJ2-1 TRBV6-1 . TGTGCCAGCAGTTTTGGGCCCCGACCGGGAGAGCAGTTCTTC CASSFGPRPGEQFF
. TRBJ2-2 TRBV3-1 . TGTGCCAGCAGCCAAATGAGTGGTGGTGGGGAGCTGTTTTTT CASSQMSGGGELFF
. TRBJ1-4 TRBV5-1 . TGCGCCAGCGCCCTCTTATCCAGAACTAATGAAAAACTGTTTTTT CASALLSRTNEKLFF
TRBD2 TRBJ2-1 TRBV9 few TGTGCCAGCAGCGACCCCTCCGTGAGTAGCGGGATATACAATGAGCAGTTCTTC CASSDPSVSSGIYNEQFF
. TRBJ1-2 TRBV6-2/TRBV6-3 . TGTGCCAGCAGTCAAACCGGGGACCCGCGTGGCTACACCTTC CASSQTGDPRGYTF
TRBD2 TRBJ2-1 TRBV13 . TGTGCCAGCAGCAGAATCGGCGGGGGATTAAATGAGCAGTTCTTC CASSRIGGGLNEQFF
TRBD2 TRBJ2-3 TRBV9 . TGTGCCAGCAAGGAGGGGTTGACTAGCGGGGGGAGCACAGATACGCAGTATTTT CASKEGLTSGGSTDTQYF
. TRBJ2-7 TRBV12-3/TRBV12-4 . TGTGCCAGCAGCCCGACATCCCTATCGACCTACGAGCAGTACTTC CASSPTSLSTYEQYF
. TRBJ2-7 TRBV6-2/TRBV6-3 . TGTGCCAGCAGTACCGCCTACAGGGTCTACGAGCAGTACTTC CASSTAYRVYEQYF
TRBD1 TRBJ2-3 TRBV6-1 . TGTGCCAGCAGTCCGGGACAGAGACCAGATACGCAGTATTTT CASSPGQRPDTQYF
. TRBJ2-1 TRBV27 many TGTGCCAGCAGTTTTCAGTCGGAAAGTAACGAGCAGTTCTTC CASSFQSESNEQFF
. TRBJ2-1 TRBV20-1 . TGCAGTGCTAGAGATGCGCCTGTAGACAATGAGCAGTTCTTC CSARDAPVDNEQFF
TRBD1 TRBJ1-1 TRBV5-1 few TGCGCCAGCAGACCCGGACAGGGGAACACTGAAGCTTTCTTT CASRPGQGNTEAFF
. TRBJ2-2 TRBV7-2 many TGTGCCAGCAGCTTAGATATGGTAGCCGGGGAGCTGTTTTTT CASSLDMVAGELFF
. TRBJ1-2 TRBV7-2 . TGTGCCAGCAGCTTAGCAGCGACTCGAGCTAACTATGGCTACACCTTC CASSLAATRANYGYTF
. TRBJ1-1 TRBV5-1 . TGCGCCAGCAGCTTGATTCCATGTATGAACACTGAAGCTTTCTTT CASSLIPCMNTEAFF
. TRBJ2-1 TRBV6-5 many TGTGCCAGCAACAAACCCGGCAGGGGCTCTTACAATGAGCAGTTCTTC CASNKPGRGSYNEQFF
. TRBJ2-3 TRBV7-9 few TGTGCCAGCAGGCATCAATTGCGCATAAACGCAGATACGCAGTATTTT CASRHQLRINADTQYF
TRBD1 TRBJ2-7 TRBV4-1 . TGCGCCAGCAGCCAAACACCGGGACAGCTCTACGAGCAGTACTTC CASSQTPGQLYEQYF
TRBD1 TRBJ2-7 TRBV12-3/TRBV12-4 many TGTGCCAGCAGCACCGACAGGGGACGTCTCGAGCAGTACTTC CASSTDRGRLEQYF
. TRBJ2-4 TRBV5-5 few TGTGCCAGCAGCTTGGGCTCCGGGACGGGTAGAGGCGAAAACATTCAGTACTTC CASSLGSGTGRGENIQYF
. TRBJ2-3 TRBV10-3 . TGTGCCATCGGAACCAACCCCTCGGGATTCCGCACAGATACGCAGTATTTT CAIGTNPSGFRTDTQYF
. TRBJ2-7 TRBV7-6 few TGTGCCAGCAGCTTAGCGGGGCGGCAGGGTTCCGGCTTTTCCGAGCAGTACTTC CASSLAGRQGSGFSEQYF
. TRBJ2-2 TRBV11-2 many TGTGCCAGCAGACCCGGGGGGAACACCGGGGAGCTGTTTTTT CASRPGGNTGELFF
. TRBJ2-2 TRBV4-3 few TGCGCCAGCAGCCAAGATCGGTTTCCCGGGGAGCTGTTTTTT CASSQDRFPGELFF
. TRBJ1-5 TRBV20-1 few TGCAGTGCTAGCCTCCAGGCTTTCAATCAGCCCCAGCATTTT CSASLQAFNQPQHF
. TRBJ1-2 TRBV6-1 many TGTGCCAGCAGTGAAGGGTCAGAGTTCTATGGCTACACCTTC CASSEGSEFYGYTF
TRBD2 TRBJ2-1 TRBV7-2 . TGTGCCAGCAGCTTGGTAGCTAGCGGAACCTACAATGAGCAGTTCTTC CASSLVASGTYNEQFF
TRBD2 TRBJ2-1 TRBV18 . TGTGCCAGCTCACCAAGACTAGCGGGGGATAGGAATGAGCAGTTCTTC CASSPRLAGDRNEQFF
. TRBJ2-3 TRBV5-5 few TGTGCCAGCTGTGGTGGGGGGTCGGGAGATACGCAGTATTTT CASCGGGSGDTQYF
. TRBJ2-1 TRBV7-2 few TGTGCCAGCAGCTGGAGCCAGGCTGAGCAGTTCTTC CASSWSQAEQFF
. TRBJ2-7 TRBV6-5 . TGTGCCAGCAGATCCGGGGGCGTTTCCTACGAGCAGTACTTC CASRSGGVSYEQYF